These 31 T cell receptor beta chains originate from one sample sequenced in a study of OX40 agonist ivuxolimab in advanced cancers. Only in-frame clones appear in the TCRdb table, and some are missing; sequencing was by immunoSEQ multiplex PCR. The repertoire holds about 64,000 clones, about 90% seen once, with less than 6% in the top ten. The specimen comprised CD4+ or CD8+ T cells sorted from blood, sampled in a trial of the OX40 agonist ivuxolimab. These receptors were obtained from an adult with an advanced solid tumor such as melanoma, head and neck, liver or kidney cancer.

This clone was recorded a few times. V gene TRBV4-2 combines with J gene TRBJ1-2; 10 bases align to TRBD1. Germline V CDR1 and CDR2: LGHNA, YNFKEQ. The CDR3 sequence is 15 residues long. Unmatched junction bases numbered 4, after V lost 3 bases and J lost 3 bases. The CDR3 loop is CASSQRQGADYGYTF. In DNA form, the CDR3 reads TGTGCCAGCAGCCAGAGACAGGGGGCAGACTATGGCTACACCTTC.

This chain connects TRBV14 to TRBJ2-3, with D perhaps being TRBD1 or TRBD2 (6 bases each). The germline gives CDR1 SGHDN, CDR2 FVKESK. V was pared by 0 bases and J by 2 bases, with 12 bases between. The CDR3 loop spans 16 amino acids. The CDR3 sequence is CASSQEGGAFTDTQYF. In DNA form, the CDR3 reads TGTGCCAGCAGCCAAGAGGGGGGCGCGTTCACAGATACGCAGTATTTT.

This clone was detected only once. The rearrangement joins TRBV9 to TRBJ2-1; 13 bases are a match to TRBD2. V shed 4 bases, J shed 1 base, and the junction held 14 bases outside the gene matches. The CDR3 is 20 amino acids. Germline CDR1 SGDLS, CDR2 YYNGEE. CDR3 amino acids: CASSSPSGTSGKVSYNEQFF. The DNA of the CDR3 is TGTGCCAGCAGCTCCCCTTCCGGGACTAGCGGGAAGGTGTCCTACAATGAGCAGTTCTTC.

Only one count was recorded for this clone. The chain recombines TRBV30 with TRBJ2-1, with 7 bases fitting TRBD2. The ends lost 3 bases at V and 6 bases at J; junction bases unmatched: 5. This CDR3 region has 13 residues. Germline assignment: CDR1 GTSNPN and CDR2 SVGIG (reference sequence). The CDR3 bases are TGTGCCTGGAGGCCATGGGGGGGCAATGAGCAGTTCTTC. Protein product: CAWRPWGGNEQFF.

The chain links TRBV10-1 to TRBJ2-2; 8 nucleotides agree with TRBD2. The CDR3 extends over 14 amino acids. CDR1 and CDR2 from the germline V gene are WNHNN and SYGVQD (reference sequence). J was trimmed by 7 bases and V by 2 bases; bases with no gene match: 3. CDR3 sequence reads: CASSETSGGGELFF. In DNA, the CDR3 is TGCGCCAGCAGTGAGACTAGCGGCGGCGGGGAGCTGTTTTTT.

J is TRBJ1-3 and V is TRBV18; TRBD1 might be the D (6 bases). From germline, CDR1 is KGHSH and CDR2 LQKENI. Trimming shortened V by 3 bases and J by 8 bases, and 14 bases separated the two germline ends. The CDR3 is 14 residues long. The DNA of the CDR3 is TGTGCCAGCTCACCGTGGGACATAGCGGACACCATATATTTT. It translates to CASSPWDIADTIYF.

This chain uses TRBV10-3 with TRBJ1-2, with no clear D. Germline loops: CDR1 ENHRY, CDR2 SYGVKD. Trimming cost V 0 bases and J 5 bases, with 10 bases left between them. CDR3 length: 14 amino acids. CDR3 amino acids: CAISESFGIYGYTF. In DNA form, the CDR3 reads TGTGCCATCAGTGAGTCTTTTGGCATTTATGGCTACACCTTC.

This clone was found once. V gene TRBV9 combines with J gene TRBJ1-3; D call uncertain. The CDR3 is 16 amino acids. V dropped 0 bases and J dropped 2 bases, with 12 bases sitting between them. Germline V gives CDR1 SGDLS, CDR2 YYNGEE. This chain's CDR3 is CASSVGETVPGNTIYF. The DNA of the CDR3 is TGTGCCAGCAGCGTAGGTGAAACCGTGCCTGGAAACACCATATATTTT.

The V call is TRBV15, the J call TRBJ1-4, with D possibly TRBD1 on 5 matching bases. The CDR3 consists of 16 residues. The germline V and J ends were trimmed by 3 bases and 8 bases, with 19 bases remaining between them. From germline, CDR1 is LNHNV and CDR2 YYDKDF (reference sequence). CDR3 nucleotides: TGTGCCACCAGCAGTGTACCGGGACGGGGGGAGGAAAAACTGTTTTTT. It translates to CATSSVPGRGEEKLFF.

This chain uses TRBV7-3 with TRBJ2-3; tentatively, D is TRBD2 (6 bases). This CDR3 comprises 14 residues. The ends were cut back, 3 bases at V and 4 bases at J, with 11 bases in the middle. Germline CDR1 reads SGHTA; CDR2 reads FQGTGA. The CDR3 DNA reads TGTGCCAGCAGCTTGGAGGGCGCGGCAGATACGCAGTATTTT. It codes for CASSLEGAADTQYF.

This clone has a handful of counts. The genes are TRBV30 and TRBJ1-1; 10 bases fit TRBD1. Germline V CDR1 and CDR2: GTSNPN, SVGIG (reference sequence). V dropped 4 bases and J dropped 3; count of bases not matched to a gene: 5. The CDR3 loop spans 14 amino acids. This CDR3 is CAWTRDRGYTEAFF. CDR3 nucleotides: TGTGCCTGGACCCGGGACAGGGGATACACTGAAGCTTTCTTT.

This chain links TRBV5-1 with TRBJ2-7; 9 bases are shared with TRBD1. Germline CDR1 SGHRS, CDR2 YFSETQ. With V trimmed by 3 bases and J by 0 bases, 7 bases remained unmatched. The CDR3 loop spans 16 amino acids. For the CDR3, the DNA is TGCGCCAGCAGCTCGGGACAGGGCGGGATCTCCTACGAGCAGTACTTC. Its translation is CASSSGQGGISYEQYF.

The chain joins TRBV19 to TRBJ1-3; D not resolved. V was shortened by 4 bases and J by 0 bases, with 10 bases between the two germline ends. CDR3 length: 15 residues. Germline CDR1 LNHDA, CDR2 SQIVND (reference sequence). CDR3 sequence reads: CASSRQRPSGNTIYF. CDR3 in DNA: TGTGCCAGTAGTAGGCAGAGACCCTCTGGAAACACCATATATTTT.

The rearrangement joins TRBV18 to TRBJ1-1; 8 bases match TRBD1. Germline V gene data show CDR1 as KGHSH and CDR2 as LQKENI. The J segment lost 6 bases and the V segment lost 5 bases, leaving 14 bases of the junction unmatched. The CDR3 consists of 16 residues. In DNA form, the CDR3 reads TGTGCCAGCTCAGATACAATGGACAGGGCGAGCGCTGAAGCTTTCTTT. Its translation: CASSDTMDRASAEAFF.

This clone occurred a few times. The chain uses TRBV5-1 and TRBJ2-1, with a possible D match to TRBD1 (5 bases). The CDR3 totals 12 residues. Trimming removed 3 bases from V and 9 bases from J, with 10 bases in between. The V gene's germline CDR1 is SGHRS and CDR2 YFSETQ. The chain's CDR3 is CASSWTQGEQFF. Here the CDR3 DNA reads TGCGCCAGCAGCTGGACCCAGGGTGAGCAGTTCTTC.

The chain has TRBV6-6 and TRBJ2-3, with a possible D match to TRBD2 (5 bases). CDR1 is MNHNY and CDR2 is SVGAGI in the germline V gene (reference sequence). Trimming removed 5 bases from V and 5 bases from J, with 14 bases in between. CDR3 size: 14 residues. DNA of the CDR3: TGTGCCAGCAGTAACCTCGGGGTGCGAGATACGCAGTATTTT. It encodes CASSNLGVRDTQYF.

This clone was counted only a few times. The rearrangement uses TRBV6-1 and TRBJ1-1; a weak D match, TRBD1 (6 bases). Trimming removed 8 bases at V and 3 bases at J, with 10 bases between. This CDR3 is built from 12 residues. CDR1 and CDR2 from the germline V gene are MNHNS and SASEGT. CDR3 region: CASRDTDTEAFF. In DNA form, the CDR3 reads TGTGCCAGCCGGGACACGGACACTGAAGCTTTCTTT.

The J gene is TRBJ2-2, the V gene TRBV7-3; TRBD1 aligns across 8 bases. CDR1 and CDR2 (germline): SGHTA, FQGTGA. With V trimmed by 5 bases and J by 4 bases, 6 bases remained unmatched. This CDR3 region has 15 residues. CDR3 nucleotides: TGTGCCAGCAGCGAATCGGGACAGGTCACCGGGGAGCTGTTTTTT. Translation: CASSESGQVTGELFF.

This chain uses TRBV9 with TRBJ2-1; TRBD2 matches at 7 bases. The V segment lost 0 bases and the J segment 7 bases; nucleotides outside the gene matches: 4. Looked up from germline, CDR1 is SGDLS and CDR2 is YYNGEE. The CDR3 loop spans 14 amino acids. The CDR3 here is CASSVGGAGNEQFF. CDR3 in DNA: TGTGCCAGCAGCGTAGGGGGAGCGGGGAATGAGCAGTTCTTC.

The chain uses TRBV19 and TRBJ1-2; TRBD1 matches 7 bases. The CDR3 is 14 residues long. J lost 7 bases, V lost 5 bases, and 10 bases had no gene match. Germline assignment: CDR1 LNHDA and CDR2 SQIVND (reference sequence). CDR3 in DNA: TGTGCCAGTAGTCCTGGACAGGCGTCGTTTGGCTACACCTTC. Translated, it gives CASSPGQASFGYTF.

The chain links TRBV6-6 to TRBJ2-1; D might be TRBD1 (6 bases). Germline values: CDR1 MNHNY, CDR2 SVGAGI (reference sequence). Deletions cut 8 bases from V and 4 bases from J, with 21 bases between. CDR3 length: 16 amino acids. CDR3 sequence reads: CASGTLQLARYNEQFF. CDR3 DNA sequence: TGTGCCAGCGGGACACTCCAACTTGCGAGATACAATGAGCAGTTCTTC.

This clone appeared once. The CDR3 region is CASRGGRSNQPQHF. CDR3 DNA: TGTGCCAGTAGGGGGGGCAGAAGCAATCAGCCCCAGCATTTT. This rearrangement joins TRBV19 to TRBJ1-5; tentative D call: TRBD1 (6 bases). The CDR3 is 14 residues long. The V gene lost 6 bases and the J gene lost 1 base, with 10 bases spanning the gap. Germline V gene lookup returns CDR1 LNHDA and CDR2 SQIVND (reference sequence).

This chain joins TRBV6-6 and TRBJ1-5, with TRBD1 as a possible D gene (6 bases). Germline CDR1 is MNHNY and CDR2 is SVGAGI (reference sequence). Trimming cost V 4 bases and J 4 bases, with 14 bases left between them. The CDR3 runs to 15 residues. The CDR3 reads CASSSNRVGNQPQHF. The CDR3 region has the DNA TGTGCCAGCAGTTCCAACAGGGTCGGGAATCAGCCCCAGCATTTT.

This chain links TRBV18 with TRBJ1-1; the match to TRBD1 covers 11 bases. CDR1 and CDR2 from the germline V gene are KGHSH and LQKENI. Trimming cost V 3 bases and J 11 bases; bases outside gene matches: 14. The CDR3 contains 16 residues. The CDR3: CASSPLRVGTGGKAFF. The CDR3 DNA reads as TGTGCCAGCTCACCCCTAAGGGTAGGGACAGGGGGTAAGGCTTTCTTT.

CDR3 in amino acids: CASSLQGNFGGNTIYF. The DNA for the CDR3 is TGTGCCAGCAGCTTACAGGGGAACTTCGGTGGAAACACCATATATTTT. The chain uses TRBV14 and TRBJ1-3; 7 bases are a match to TRBD1. The germline V gene encodes CDR1 SGHDN and CDR2 FVKESK. J gave up 3 bases and V 5 bases, and 10 bases lay outside the gene matches. The CDR3 is made up of 16 amino acids.

The rearrangement joins TRBV2 to TRBJ2-3; D uncertain. The germline gives CDR1 SNHLY, CDR2 FYNNEI. The CDR3 consists of 12 residues. V lost 4 bases to trimming and J lost 2 bases, with 4 bases between them. CDR3 DNA: TGTGCCAGCAGTGCCCCCACAGATACGCAGTATTTT. Translation: CASSAPTDTQYF.

CDR3 in amino acids: CASSSGRDAYEQYF. In DNA form, the CDR3 reads TGTGCCAGCAGTTCTGGCAGGGATGCCTACGAGCAGTACTTC. The V and J genes are TRBV28 and TRBJ2-7; the D gene is possibly TRBD1 (5 bases). Trimming removed 4 bases from V and 2 bases from J, with 12 bases in between. This CDR3 contains 14 residues. Germline CDR1 and CDR2: MDHEN and SYDVKM. Drawing the rest from reference TRBV28 and TRBJ2-7, the complete variable domain is DVKVTQSSRYLVKRTGEKVFLECVQDMDHENMFWYRQDPGLGLRLIYFSYDVKMKEKGDIPEGYSVSREKKERFSLILESASTNQTSMYLCASSSGRDAYEQYFGPGTRLTVT.

The V and J genes are TRBV5-1 and TRBJ2-5; D perhaps matches TRBD1 (5 bases). Germline CDR1 reads SGHRS; CDR2 reads YFSETQ. The CDR3 sequence is 14 residues long. Between the trimmed V and J ends, which lost 0 bases and 5 bases, there was a span of 11 bases. The CDR3 protein is CASSLETAGETQYF. The DNA of the CDR3 is TGCGCCAGCAGCTTGGAGACCGCAGGGGAGACCCAGTACTTC.

The chain links TRBV27 to TRBJ2-7, with D uncertain. Germline CDR1 is MNHEY and CDR2 is SMNVEV (reference sequence). This CDR3 spans 11 amino acids. V was trimmed by 4 bases and J by 6 bases, leaving 7 bases between them. The CDR3 spells CASSSVGEQYF. DNA of the CDR3: TGTGCCAGCAGTTCGGTAGGCGAGCAGTACTTC.

The chain carries TRBV7-8 and TRBJ2-5, with TRBD2 identical over 12 bases. The CDR3 spans 16 residues. V shed 4 bases, J shed 5 bases, and the junction held 8 bases outside the gene matches. The V gene's germline CDR1 is SGHVS and CDR2 FQNEAQ. CDR3 residues: CASSSRLAGEDETQYF. The CDR3 bases are TGTGCCAGCAGCTCTCGACTAGCGGGGGAGGATGAGACCCAGTACTTC.

CDR3 nucleotide sequence: TGTGCCAGCAGCTCCTTGCGATACCATCAGAACGGTGAGCAGTTCTTC. As protein: CASSSLRYHQNGEQFF. The gene calls are TRBV7-2 and TRBJ2-1; unclear D gene. The CDR3 spans 16 residues. Germline lookup yields CDR1 SGHTA and CDR2 FQGNSA. The V end lost 4 bases, the J end lost 9 bases, and 22 bases lay between the germline ends. Combining the CDR3 with reference TRBV7-2 and TRBJ2-1 gives the whole variable domain GAGVSQSPSNKVTEKGKDVELRCDPISGHTALYWYRQSLGQGLEFLIYFQGNSAPDKSGLPSDRFSAERTGGSVSTLTIQRTQQEDSAVYLCASSSLRYHQNGEQFFGPGTRLTVL.